One TCR beta chain is described in this entry. These data are taken from a study of T cell repertoires in ileal Crohn's disease. Produced via immunoSEQ multiplex PCR; TCRdb's table is partial and in-frame only. The sample includes over 13,000 clones, about 80% of them seen just once. The junction had 3 bases not matched to a gene; V was cut back by 5 bases and J by 0 bases. This CDR3 is 14 amino acids long. The germline gives CDR1 ENHRY, CDR2 SYGVKD. The receptor comes from an adult with Crohn's disease. V is TRBV10-3 and J is TRBJ1-1; 7 bases map to TRBD1. Sequenced input: ileal tissue. The CDR3 DNA is TGTGCCATCAGTCGGGACAGTCTGAACACTGAAGCTTTCTTT. This sequence encodes CAISRDSLNTEAFF.